The 4 T cell receptor beta chains given below trace back to one sample, sequenced in a study of blood T cell repertoires in COVID-19. Repertoires were generated with immunoSEQ multiplex PCR, while TCRdb's copy carries only in-frame clones and drops some. The table shows 150,000 to 200,000 clones, with about 90% occurring only once. Sequenced: PBMCs or T cells enriched from blood (not recorded which). The receptors here all came from a woman aged 25-40 years who had recovered from COVID-19.

The V gene is TRBV28, the J gene TRBJ2-5, with 9 bases that match TRBD2. The germline V gene encodes CDR1 MDHEN and CDR2 SYDVKM. This CDR3 contains 15 residues. The junction had 7 bases not matched to a gene; V was cut back by 3 bases and J by 5 bases. CDR3 in amino acids: CASSLAAGGPETQYF. CDR3 coding DNA: TGTGCCAGCAGTTTGGCGGCGGGGGGGCCCGAGACCCAGTACTTC.

In its sample, this clone was seen a few times. The V gene is TRBV11-2, the J gene TRBJ2-7, with unresolved D. Germline V lookup: CDR1 SGHAT, CDR2 FQNNGV. V dropped 4 bases and J dropped 3 bases, with 4 bases sitting between them. The CDR3 consists of 11 residues. CDR3 sequence: CASSSIYEQYF. The CDR3 DNA sequence: TGTGCCAGCAGCTCAATCTACGAGCAGTACTTC.

V gene TRBV7-9 combines with J gene TRBJ1-4, with D possibly TRBD1 on 6 matching bases. The CDR3 length is 16 residues. Per the germline V gene, CDR1 is SEHNR and CDR2 is FQNEAQ (reference sequence). Trimming took 3 bases from V and 4 from J, leaving 15 bases between them. Here the CDR3 DNA reads TGTGCCAGCAGCTTTGGACAGCAGATCCGTAATGAAAAACTGTTTTTT. Protein sequence: CASSFGQQIRNEKLFF.

The chain employs TRBV7-2 and TRBJ1-2; 9 nucleotides match TRBD1. The CDR3 runs 16 residues. Looked up from germline, CDR1 is SGHTA and CDR2 is FQGNSA. The J segment lost 2 bases and the V segment lost 5 bases, leaving 9 bases of the junction unmatched. CDR3 region: CASSPFGQGLNYGYTF. CDR3 nucleotides: TGTGCCAGCAGCCCATTTGGACAGGGGCTAAACTATGGCTACACCTTC.